These 9 T cell receptor beta chains came from one sample sequenced in a study of cytomegalovirus exposure and HLA in healthy donors. This PCR relied on a set of 60 Vbeta primers and 13 Jbeta primers. Profiling relied on immunoSEQ multiplex PCR, and the TCRdb table lists in-frame clones only, not all of them. The sample has about 130,000 clones; around 84% are singletons. The sequenced sample consisted of PBMCs. The receptor set was obtained from a man aged 50-59 years in good health and CMV-seronegative.

The V call is TRBV9, the J call TRBJ2-2; D might be TRBD1 (6 bases). CDR1 is SGDLS and CDR2 is YYNGEE in the germline V gene. Trimming cost V 4 bases and J 5 bases, with 15 bases left between them. The CDR3 totals 15 residues. The chain's CDR3 is CASSPGTSITGELFF. CDR3 DNA: TGTGCCAGCAGCCCCGGGACATCGATTACCGGGGAGCTGTTTTTT. Full variable domain (outside the CDR3, taken from reference TRBV9 and TRBJ2-2): DSGVTQTPKHLITATGQRVTLRCSPRSGDLSVYWYQQSLDQGLQFLIQYYNGEERAKGNILERFSAQQFPDLHSELNLSSLELGDSALYFCASSPGTSITGELFFGEGSRLTVL.

As DNA, the CDR3 is TGCGCCAGCAGCCTCACAGAACTCGGGAAGAAAAATGAAAAACTGTTTTTT. Encoded protein: CASSLTELGKKNEKLFF. The rearrangement joins TRBV5-1 to TRBJ1-4; D is unclear. Trimming took off 4 bases at V and 5 bases at J, with 21 bases between the two ends. Germline V CDR1 and CDR2: SGHRS, YFSETQ. This CDR3 comprises 17 residues.

The chain uses TRBV6-1 and TRBJ2-7; D call uncertain. V lost 4 bases, J lost 0 bases, and 10 bases lay in between. Germline V lookup: CDR1 MNHNS, CDR2 SASEGT. CDR3 length: 14 amino acids. The CDR3 coding sequence is TGTGCCAGCAGTGGGGCAGCACTCTCCTACGAGCAGTACTTC. This sequence encodes CASSGAALSYEQYF.

This clone was counted between two and nine times. The CDR3 DNA sequence: TGCGCCAGCAGGTATCGGGGGTACACGAACACTGAAGCTTTCTTT. Translation gives CASRYRGYTNTEAFF. The chain recombines TRBV4-1 with TRBJ1-1, with D maybe TRBD1 (5 bases). V lost 6 bases and J lost 1, with 15 bases in between. CDR1 MGHRA and CDR2 YSYEKL come from the germline V gene. The CDR3 extends over 15 amino acids.

This rearrangement joins TRBV7-9 to TRBJ1-1; TRBD1 might be the D (5 bases). CDR1 and CDR2 from the germline V gene are SEHNR and FQNEAQ (reference sequence). Trimming removed 4 bases at V and 0 bases at J, with 18 bases between. The CDR3 has 17 amino acids. CDR3 DNA sequence: TGTGCCAGCAGCTACCCACTGGTCGGGGGGTTGAACACTGAAGCTTTCTTT. As protein: CASSYPLVGGLNTEAFF.

The chain combines TRBV11-2 with TRBJ1-2, with a weak D call TRBD1 (5 bases). The V gene lost 5 bases and the J gene lost 1 base, with 20 bases spanning the gap. Germline V gene lookup returns CDR1 SGHAT and CDR2 FQNNGV. CDR3 length equals 17 residues. The DNA for the CDR3 is TGTGCCAGCAGCGGCTCCGGCGCAGACAGCAATAACTATGGCTACACCTTC. It codes for CASSGSGADSNNYGYTF. Full variable domain (rest looked up from reference TRBV11-2 and TRBJ1-2): EAGVAQSPRYKIIEKRQSVAFWCNPISGHATLYWYQQILGQGPKLLIQFQNNGVVDDSQLPKDRFSAERLKGVDSTLKIQPAKLEDSAVYLCASSGSGADSNNYGYTFGSGTRLTVV.

Only a few counts were recorded for this clone. The chain employs TRBV6-1 and TRBJ1-5; TRBD1 is a possible D gene (5 bases). Trimming took off 2 bases at V and 7 bases at J, with 12 bases between the two ends. Germline CDR1 reads MNHNS; CDR2 reads SASEGT. There are 14 residues in the CDR3. This CDR3 is CASSEWRGDQPQHF. The CDR3 nucleotides read TGTGCCAGCAGTGAATGGAGGGGTGACCAGCCCCAGCATTTT.

This clone was observed a single time. The chain links TRBV6-1 to TRBJ1-5; a possible D gene is TRBD1 (6 bases). Trimming shortened V by 6 bases and J by 3 bases, and 12 bases separated the two germline ends. The CDR3 runs 14 residues. Germline V lookup: CDR1 MNHNS, CDR2 SASEGT. The CDR3, as DNA: TGTGCCAGCAGCTTGACAGGTCCCAATCAGCCCCAGCATTTT. Its protein is CASSLTGPNQPQHF.

This chain links TRBV5-1 with TRBJ1-3; the D gene is possibly TRBD1 (5 bases). The CDR3 loop spans 15 amino acids. Trimming removed 0 bases from V and 4 bases from J, with 11 bases in between. The germline V gene has CDR1 SGHRS and CDR2 YFSETQ. CDR3 DNA sequence: TGCGCCAGCAGCTTGGGGTCCAGGGCCGGAAACACCATATATTTT. This translates into CASSLGSRAGNTIYF.